The 22 T cell receptor beta chains below all came from one sample that was sequenced in a study of T cell repertoires in cytomegalovirus infection. TCRdb independently ran MiXCR on the reads; one entry per CDR3 protein. The repertoire holds around 120,000 distinct CDR3 sequences, with 8% to 9% as singletons. Sequencing was performed on PBMCs. The receptor source for this set is a human donor in good health (CMV status not recorded). Some clones in this sample may be carry-over from other donors' samples.

This chain uses TRBV29-1 with TRBJ2-7; 10 nucleotides line up with TRBD1. CDR3 length: 16 amino acids. CDR1 SQVTM and CDR2 ANQGSEA come from the germline V gene. J gave up 0 bases and V 6 bases, and 11 bases lay outside the gene matches. The CDR3 sequence: CSVPERQGASSYEQYF. DNA for the CDR3: TGCAGCGTCCCGGAGAGACAGGGGGCCAGCTCCTACGAGCAGTACTTC.

Many counts were recorded for this clonotype. The J gene is TRBJ1-5, the V gene TRBV12-3 or TRBV12-4; D uncertain. There are 14 residues in the CDR3. Trimming pared 3 bases from V and 2 bases from J, leaving 8 bases between. The CDR3: CASSFRGGNQPQHF. Here the CDR3 DNA reads TGTGCCAGCAGTTTCCGGGGTGGCAATCAGCCCCAGCATTTT.

The rearrangement links TRBV20-1 to TRBJ2-1; D gene ambiguous. Germline values: CDR1 DFQATT, CDR2 SNEGSKA (reference sequence). The V and J ends lost 1 base and 6 bases respectively, with 10 bases between them. The length of the CDR3 is 13 residues. As DNA, the CDR3 is TGCAGTGCTAGAGGGTCGGCCGTCAATGAGCAGTTCTTC. This sequence encodes CSARGSAVNEQFF.

The table lists this clonotype with many counts. V and J are TRBV7-2 and TRBJ1-4; 7 positions agree with TRBD1. CDR3 length: 16 residues. Germline-derived CDR1 and CDR2 are SGHTA and FQGNSA. V lost 5 bases, J lost 3 bases, and 9 bases stayed unmatched. CDR3 sequence reads: CASSRDRAGANEKLFF. CDR3 nucleotide sequence: TGTGCCAGCAGCCGAGACAGGGCCGGGGCTAATGAAAAACTGTTTTTT.

The rearrangement joins TRBV20-1 to TRBJ1-2, with a weak D call TRBD1 (6 bases). Between the trimmed V and J ends, which lost 6 bases and 4 bases, there was a span of 12 bases. The CDR3 loop spans 12 amino acids. Germline CDR1 reads DFQATT; CDR2 reads SNEGSKA (reference sequence). In DNA form, the CDR3 reads TGCAGTGCCATTGACAGGTCCTATGGCTACACCTTC. It translates to CSAIDRSYGYTF.

This clonotype was recorded many times. The CDR3 is CASIFTRQGWTEAFF. CDR3 bases: TGTGCCAGTATTTTTACCAGACAGGGCTGGACTGAAGCTTTCTTT. The rearrangement uses TRBV19 and TRBJ1-1, with 7 bases lining up with TRBD1. The CDR3 loop spans 15 amino acids. Germline V gene data show CDR1 as LNHDA and CDR2 as SQIVND (reference sequence). After removal of 7 bases from V and 5 bases from J, the junction contained 13 bases not matched to a gene.

This clonotype was seen repeatedly, ten times or more. V usage is TRBV12-3 or TRBV12-4 and J usage is TRBJ1-6; D remains ambiguous. Trimming stripped 1 base from V and 9 bases from J, with 10 bases between. This CDR3 has 14 residues. In DNA form, the CDR3 reads TGTGCCAGCAGTTTAGTCTCGAAGTTTTCACCCCTCCACTTT. Protein: CASSLVSKFSPLHF.

V is TRBV27 and J is TRBJ1-1; D is undetermined. V was shortened by 4 bases and J by 6 bases, with 15 bases between the two germline ends. The CDR3 is 14 residues long. Germline CDR1 and CDR2: MNHEY and SMNVEV (reference sequence). This chain's CDR3 is CASSSNRLAAEAFF. CDR3 sequence (DNA): TGTGCCAGCAGTTCTAACCGACTTGCGGCTGAAGCTTTCTTT.

This clonotype was seen ten or more times. This sequence joins TRBV19 and TRBJ1-1; D is ambiguous. Trimming left V 7 bases short and J 1 base short, with 13 bases between. The germline gives CDR1 LNHDA, CDR2 SQIVND (reference sequence). The CDR3 covers 14 residues. CDR3 sequence reads: CASNSITANTEAFF. The CDR3 DNA is TGTGCCAGTAATTCAATCACAGCGAACACTGAAGCTTTCTTT.

This clonotype came up many times. The J gene is TRBJ2-3, the V gene TRBV28; TRBD1 is a possible D gene (5 bases). The germline gives CDR1 MDHEN, CDR2 SYDVKM. The CDR3 totals 14 residues. V was cut by 6 bases and J by 0 bases, with 10 bases left in between. CDR3 sequence reads: CASSLRGSTDTQYF. CDR3 DNA sequence: TGTGCCAGCAGCTTAAGGGGTAGCACAGATACGCAGTATTTT.

This clonotype was counted at least ten times. This rearrangement joins TRBV4-2 to TRBJ2-1; 8 bases fit TRBD2. Germline loops: CDR1 LGHNA, CDR2 YNFKEQ. V dropped 5 bases and J dropped 4; count of bases not matched to a gene: 13. This CDR3 has 17 residues. The CDR3 nucleotides are TGTGCCAGCAGCGCCCAGCCGGAAGCGGGGGTATACAATGAGCAGTTCTTC. Protein product: CASSAQPEAGVYNEQFF.

This clonotype was counted ten times or more. The chain is built from TRBV27 and TRBJ2-1; the match to TRBD2 covers 9 bases. This CDR3 spans 15 amino acids. Germline-derived CDR1 and CDR2 are MNHEY and SMNVEV (reference sequence). J gave up 4 bases and V 10 bases, and 11 bases lay outside the gene matches. The CDR3, as DNA: TGTGCCACCTCAATCGCGGGGGGGCAATACAATGAGCAGTTCTTC. Its translation: CATSIAGGQYNEQFF.

In this sample, this clonotype turned up many times. The J gene is TRBJ2-5, the V gene TRBV6-4; 11 nucleotides align to TRBD1. Unmatched junction bases numbered 8, after V lost 3 bases and J lost 5 bases. Germline values: CDR1 MRHNA, CDR2 SNTAGT. The CDR3 length is 16 residues. CDR3 nucleotides: TGTGCCAGCAGTGAACACCCGGGACAGGGGGTTGAGACCCAGTACTTC. Protein sequence: CASSEHPGQGVETQYF.

This clonotype was seen many times. The chain is built from TRBV19 and TRBJ2-2; 8 nucleotides line up with TRBD2. CDR1 LNHDA and CDR2 SQIVND come from the germline V gene (reference sequence). This CDR3 comprises 15 residues. After removal of 8 bases from V and 3 bases from J, the junction contained 8 bases not matched to a gene. The CDR3 spells CASGRGGADTGELFF. CDR3 DNA: TGTGCCAGTGGCCGGGGGGGCGCGGACACCGGGGAGCTGTTTTTT.

This clonotype was seen a few times. The chain combines TRBV20-1 with TRBJ1-4, with D perhaps matching TRBD1 (6 bases). CDR1 and CDR2 from the germline V gene are DFQATT and SNEGSKA (reference sequence). V dropped 6 bases and J dropped 7 bases, with 18 bases sitting between them. CDR3 length: 14 residues. CDR3 in amino acids: CSARIPQGREKLFF. For the CDR3, the DNA is TGCAGTGCCAGAATCCCACAGGGCCGTGAAAAACTGTTTTTT.

This clonotype was observed at least ten times. This chain connects TRBV28 to TRBJ1-3; 8 bases match TRBD1. Losses at the gene ends were 6 bases for V and 2 bases for J; bases not matched to a gene: 3. CDR3 length: 14 amino acids. Germline CDR1 MDHEN, CDR2 SYDVKM. DNA of the CDR3: TGTGCCAGCAGCCCGGACAGGGCTGGAAACACCATATATTTT. Translation gives CASSPDRAGNTIYF.

This clonotype occurred many times. J is TRBJ1-5 and V is TRBV2; a possible D gene is TRBD1 (5 bases). V was cut by 1 base and J by 4 bases, with 8 bases left in between. Germline CDR1 and CDR2: SNHLY and FYNNEI. This CDR3 has 14 amino acids. CDR3 amino acids: CASSEDRWNQPQHF. The CDR3 bases are TGTGCCAGCAGTGAAGACAGGTGGAATCAGCCCCAGCATTTT.

This clonotype was seen repeatedly, ten times or more. The chain joins TRBV12-3 or TRBV12-4 to TRBJ2-5; TRBD2 matches 15 bases. The CDR3 has 17 residues. After removal of 5 bases from V and 6 bases from J, the junction contained 10 bases not matched to a gene. Here the CDR3 reads CASSPGLAGGLRKTQYF. CDR3 nucleotide sequence: TGTGCCAGCAGTCCGGGACTAGCGGGGGGCCTTAGAAAGACCCAGTACTTC.

This clonotype was recorded at least ten times. V usage is TRBV19 and J usage is TRBJ2-1, with TRBD2 matching 9 bases. The germline gives CDR1 LNHDA, CDR2 SQIVND (reference sequence). V lost 7 bases to trimming and J lost 9 bases; unmatched junction nucleotides: 16. The CDR3 is made up of 16 amino acids. CDR3 protein: CASTQAAAAGGGEQFF. CDR3 DNA sequence: TGTGCCAGTACGCAGGCGGCCGCAGCGGGGGGCGGTGAGCAGTTCTTC.

This clonotype was counted ten times or more. This chain joins TRBV29-1 and TRBJ2-7; possibly TRBD1 for D (6 bases). This CDR3 is 12 amino acids long. CDR1 is SQVTM, CDR2 ANQGSEA, per germline. The V end was cut by 6 bases, the J end by 2 bases, with 11 bases between. CDR3 bases: TGCAGCGTGCCGGGACAAGCCTACGAGCAGTACTTC. It yields the protein CSVPGQAYEQYF.

V is TRBV9 and J is TRBJ1-1, with 7 positions matching TRBD1. The CDR3 is made up of 15 amino acids. The germline V gene has CDR1 SGDLS and CDR2 YYNGEE. J gave up 1 base and V 3 bases, and 6 bases lay outside the gene matches. The CDR3 DNA sequence: TGTGCCAGCAGCGGAGGGACAGCGAAGAACACTGAAGCTTTCTTT. Protein: CASSGGTAKNTEAFF.

This clonotype was seen at least ten times. V gene TRBV2 combines with J gene TRBJ1-1, with 9 positions matching TRBD1. The CDR3 has 16 amino acids. CDR1 is SNHLY, CDR2 FYNNEI, per germline. Trimming at V came to 6 bases and at J to 1 base, leaving 9 bases not matched to a gene. This chain's CDR3 is CASSSLRGQGNTEAFF. Here the CDR3 DNA reads TGTGCCAGCAGCTCCCTTAGGGGACAGGGGAACACTGAAGCTTTCTTT.